The 23 T cell receptor beta chains below were found in one sample sequenced in a study of T cell responses to AZD1222 COVID-19 vaccine (dated by TCRdb to the early 2020s). The time point label for this specimen denotes: baseline before first vaccination. Library creation used the immunoSEQ multiplex PCR assay. This immuneACCESS table, as held by TCRdb, lists in-frame sequences with V and J called but not all clones. Of the missing ones, under half trace to an unresolved V gene in checked studies; the others have no known cause. The sample table contains some 150,000 clones; only one count was recorded for around 90% of them. The ten largest clones take up around 3.5% of the sample. The sequences come from peripheral blood, collected on day 0 of AZD1222 vaccination. These receptors all come from an adult in good health.

The gene calls are TRBV10-3 and TRBJ2-7; possible D gene TRBD2, 5 bases. Deletions cut 5 bases from V and 4 bases from J, with 9 bases between. Per the germline V gene, CDR1 is ENHRY and CDR2 is SYGVKD. The CDR3 is made up of 12 amino acids. Here the CDR3 reads CAISSGEYEQYF. Written as DNA, the CDR3 is TGTGCCATCAGTTCCGGGGAGTACGAGCAGTACTTC.

J is TRBJ2-1 and V is TRBV5-4; 10 bases align to TRBD2. Germline V gene lookup returns CDR1 SGHNT and CDR2 YYREEE (reference sequence). V shed 1 base, J shed 6 bases, and the junction held 4 bases outside the gene matches. The CDR3 runs 15 residues. CDR3 DNA sequence: TGTGCCAGCAGCTTGAGTTTAGCGGGAGGCAATGAGCAGTTCTTC. This gives the protein CASSLSLAGGNEQFF.

The J gene is TRBJ2-3, the V gene TRBV11-2; D call uncertain. This CDR3 has 15 amino acids. Germline lookup yields CDR1 SGHAT and CDR2 FQNNGV. V lost 4 bases and J lost 0, with 11 bases in between. CDR3 nucleotide sequence: TGTGCCAGCAGCTGGAGCGTTATCAGCACAGATACGCAGTATTTT. Its translation: CASSWSVISTDTQYF.

In this sample, this clone turned up many times. The chain has TRBV20-1 and TRBJ2-7, with a weak D call TRBD1 (5 bases). The CDR3 extends over 12 amino acids. The germline V gene has CDR1 DFQATT and CDR2 SNEGSKA (reference sequence). The V end lost 3 bases, the J end lost 2 bases, and 8 bases lay between the germline ends. The CDR3 spells CSASPGTYEQYF. The CDR3 nucleotides are TGCAGTGCTAGTCCAGGGACCTACGAGCAGTACTTC.

The chain links TRBV9 to TRBJ2-7; 10 nucleotides match TRBD1. The CDR3 covers 16 residues. The V segment lost 2 bases and the J segment 1 base; nucleotides outside the gene matches: 6. CDR1 and CDR2 (germline): SGDLS, YYNGEE. Here the CDR3 DNA reads TGTGCCAGCAGCGTCAGACCGGGACAGGGGTCCTACGAGCAGTACTTC. Its protein product is CASSVRPGQGSYEQYF.

The gene calls are TRBV4-2 and TRBJ2-3; 10 nucleotides align to TRBD2. There are 18 residues in the CDR3. With V trimmed by 0 bases and J by 2 bases, 8 bases remained unmatched. Germline-derived CDR1 and CDR2 are LGHNA and YNFKEQ. CDR3 in DNA: TGTGCCAGCAGCCAAGATCATAGTCTAGCGGGAGACACAGATACGCAGTATTTT. Encoded protein: CASSQDHSLAGDTDTQYF.

The genes are TRBV9 and TRBJ2-1; D could derive from TRBD1 or TRBD2 (6 bases each). V was cut by 2 bases and J by 9 bases, with 12 bases left in between. Germline V gene sequence: CDR1 SGDLS, CDR2 YYNGEE. The CDR3 is 13 residues long. CDR3 DNA sequence: TGTGCCAGCAGCGTCGGGGGCCTGCTTGAGCAGTTCTTC. It translates to CASSVGGLLEQFF.

The chain carries TRBV5-4 and TRBJ1-2; 7 bases align to TRBD1. Germline values: CDR1 SGHNT, CDR2 YYREEE (reference sequence). CDR3 length equals 14 residues. V lost 4 bases to trimming and J lost 6 bases; unmatched junction nucleotides: 9. The CDR3 sequence: CASSPTGTLDGYTF. Here the CDR3 DNA reads TGTGCCAGCAGCCCGACAGGGACCCTCGATGGCTACACCTTC.

This chain uses TRBV7-2 with TRBJ1-6, with D perhaps TRBD1 (6 bases). CDR3 size: 12 residues. Trimming took off 7 bases at V and 8 bases at J, with 9 bases between the two ends. Germline CDR1 and CDR2: SGHTA and FQGNSA. This CDR3 reads CASNQGYSPLHF. The CDR3 coding sequence is TGTGCCAGCAACCAGGGGTATTCACCCCTCCACTTT.

This clone appeared a few times. The CDR3 DNA follows: TGTGCCAGCAGCCCAACAGAACTAGCCCTACCCAGACTCTACGAGCAGTACTTC. Translating gives CASSPTELALPRLYEQYF. The J gene is TRBJ2-7, the V gene TRBV7-2, with D possibly matching TRBD2 (6 bases). V was clipped by 5 bases and J by 3 bases, with 26 bases between them. CDR1 SGHTA and CDR2 FQGNSA come from the germline V gene. CDR3 length equals 18 residues.

The V call is TRBV28, the J call TRBJ2-5, with TRBD2 matching over 10 bases. The V segment lost 0 bases and the J segment 4 bases; nucleotides outside the gene matches: 5. CDR1 is MDHEN and CDR2 is SYDVKM in the germline V gene. This CDR3 spans 16 amino acids. The CDR3 reads CASSLWLAGAGETQYF. CDR3 nucleotides: TGTGCCAGCAGTTTATGGCTAGCGGGAGCGGGAGAGACCCAGTACTTC.

V usage is TRBV9 and J usage is TRBJ2-7, with a tentative D call TRBD2 (6 bases). The CDR3 is 15 amino acids. V was cut by 7 bases and J by 3 bases, with 20 bases left in between. CDR1 is SGDLS and CDR2 is YYNGEE in the germline V gene. The CDR3 sequence is CASANGGAGGYEQYF. The CDR3 DNA follows: TGTGCCAGCGCGAATGGAGGGGCTGGGGGCTACGAGCAGTACTTC.

The chain recombines TRBV5-1 with TRBJ1-2, with D possibly being TRBD1 (6 bases). CDR3 length: 15 residues. The germline V gene has CDR1 SGHRS and CDR2 YFSETQ. V lost 0 bases, J lost 8 bases, and 17 bases lay in between. In DNA form, the CDR3 reads TGCGCCAGCAGCTTGGGTTCCGGGGGGCCTAAGGGCTACACCTTC. Residues: CASSLGSGGPKGYTF.

V usage is TRBV24-1 and J usage is TRBJ2-6; D gene unclear. The V gene lost 11 bases and the J gene lost 0 bases, with 7 bases spanning the gap. The CDR3 is 13 amino acids. Germline CDR1 and CDR2: KGHDR and SFDVKD. In nucleotides, the CDR3 is TGTGCCATAACAAGCTCTGGGGCCAACGTCCTGACTTTC. It encodes CAITSSGANVLTF.

The chain joins TRBV5-5 to TRBJ1-6; D is uncertain. The germline V gene encodes CDR1 SGHKS and CDR2 YYEKEE (reference sequence). The CDR3 is 11 residues long. Trimming took off 7 bases at V and 10 bases at J, with 9 bases between the two ends. The DNA of the CDR3 is TGTGCCAGCGGGCCCCGCTCACCCCTCCACTTT. This sequence encodes CASGPRSPLHF.

V is TRBV19 and J is TRBJ1-5; 7 bases are shared with TRBD1. The CDR3 runs to 14 residues. Germline CDR1 reads LNHDA; CDR2 reads SQIVND (reference sequence). The junction had 6 bases not matched to a gene; V was cut back by 7 bases and J by 3 bases. CDR3 region: CASNKQGFNQPQHF. The CDR3, as DNA: TGTGCCAGTAACAAACAGGGGTTCAATCAGCCCCAGCATTTT.

The V call is TRBV7-2, the J call TRBJ1-2, with D possibly matching TRBD1 (5 bases). The CDR3 covers 14 residues. Between the trimmed V and J ends, which lost 3 bases and 8 bases, there was a span of 16 bases. Germline CDR1 SGHTA, CDR2 FQGNSA. CDR3 in amino acids: CASSFVERGGGYTF. CDR3 DNA: TGTGCCAGCAGCTTCGTGGAGAGGGGAGGGGGCTACACCTTC.

This rearrangement joins TRBV14 to TRBJ2-7; 8 nucleotides line up with TRBD1. CDR3 length: 15 residues. With 3 bases clipped from V and 2 bases from J, the junction kept 6 bases outside the gene matches. Germline CDR1 and CDR2: SGHDN and FVKESK. For the CDR3, the DNA is TGTGCCAGCAGCCAGGGGACAGGCTTTGCCTACGAGCAGTACTTC. It is translated as CASSQGTGFAYEQYF. The entire variable domain, with the rest obtained from reference TRBV14 and TRBJ2-7, is as follows: EAGVTQFPSHSVIEKGQTVTLRCDPISGHDNLYWYRRVMGKEIKFLLHFVKESKQDESGMPNNRFLAERTGGTYSTLKVQPAELEDSGVYFCASSQGTGFAYEQYFGPGTRLTVT.

The chain couples TRBV20-1 to TRBJ2-1; D is unclear. Germline lookup yields CDR1 DFQATT and CDR2 SNEGSKA (reference sequence). The CDR3 loop spans 11 amino acids. Trimming shortened V by 7 bases and J by 4 bases, and 8 bases separated the two germline ends. This CDR3 reads CSGNRYNEQFF. The CDR3, as DNA: TGCAGTGGAAACAGATACAATGAGCAGTTCTTC.

The chain couples TRBV6-5 to TRBJ2-7, with 11 positions matching TRBD1. The CDR3 has 14 residues. Per the germline V gene, CDR1 is MNHEY and CDR2 is SVGAGI. Losses at the gene ends were 7 bases for V and 6 bases for J; bases not matched to a gene: 8. The CDR3 coding sequence is TGTGCCAGCACCCTTGGACAGGGGGCGGCCGAGCAGTACTTC. Translating gives CASTLGQGAAEQYF.

The chain employs TRBV28 and TRBJ2-1; no firm D call. Trimming stripped 7 bases from V and 0 bases from J, with 4 bases between. The CDR3 has 12 residues. Per germline, CDR1 MDHEN and CDR2 SYDVKM. CDR3 sequence reads: CASTNSYNEQFF. CDR3 sequence (DNA): TGTGCCAGCACAAACTCCTACAATGAGCAGTTCTTC.

V and J are TRBV19 and TRBJ1-2; D is unclear. Trimming removed 3 bases from V and 4 bases from J, with 12 bases in between. The CDR3 extends over 14 amino acids. The germline gives CDR1 LNHDA, CDR2 SQIVND (reference sequence). For the CDR3, the DNA is TGTGCCAGTAGTATCTTAGCCCACCTCTATGGCTACACCTTC. It encodes CASSILAHLYGYTF.

This clone was detected a few times. This chain joins TRBV3-1 (or the pseudogene TRBV3-2) and TRBJ2-6; D remains ambiguous. The CDR3 has 15 amino acids. Germline V gene data show CDR1 as LGHDT and CDR2 as YNNKEL (reference sequence). Trimming took 1 base from V and 0 from J, leaving 4 bases between them. This CDR3 reads CASSQAISGANVLTF. The CDR3, as DNA: TGTGCCAGCAGCCAAGCGATCTCTGGGGCCAACGTCCTGACTTTC.